The 17 T cell receptor beta chains below were found in one sample sequenced in a study of regulatory T cells in long-lasting Graves disease (dated by TCRdb to the early 2020s). This specimen's time point label, per the study, means: persistent/refractory GD, antithyroid drugs over 5 years with positive TRAb. For both TCR sequencing and RNA sequencing, RNA was extracted from PBMCs using TRIzol. The library relied on multiplex PCR. Data came from an Illumina HiSeq 4000. iRepertoire HTBI primers and Arm-PCR amplification of CDR3 regions were used to construct TCR beta libraries. TCRdb reprocessed the public reads (quality trimming at Q25 with fastp, clone calling with MiXCR) and kept in-frame beta chains. CDR3 protein duplicates are merged, each entry listing the most common genes and DNA. The sample data list roughly 500,000 distinct CDR3 sequences, and 20% of these were observed just once. The ten biggest clones cover 7.8% of the sample.

Material: peripheral blood mononuclear cells (PBMCs), obtained when the disease was refractory, from a patient treated with antithyroid drugs. Source of these receptors: a female donor with Graves disease.

This chain joins TRBV27 and TRBJ2-7, with TRBD2 identical over 9 bases. With 0 bases clipped from V and 2 bases from J, the junction kept 5 bases outside the gene matches. Per the germline V gene, CDR1 is MNHEY and CDR2 is SMNVEV (reference sequence). The CDR3 sequence is 16 residues long. This CDR3 reads CASSLSVGGRAYEQYF. CDR3 nucleotide sequence: TGTGCCAGCAGTTTATCGGTTGGCGGGAGGGCCTACGAGCAGTACTTC.

The chain has TRBV6-1 and TRBJ2-7; the match to TRBD2 covers 14 bases. The J segment lost 4 bases and the V segment lost 3 bases, leaving 8 bases of the junction unmatched. There are 17 residues in the CDR3. CDR1 is MNHNS, CDR2 SASEGT, per germline. In nucleotides, the CDR3 is TGTGCCAGCAGTGACAGGGGACTAGCGGGAGTCCCGTACGAGCAGTACTTC. Its protein product is CASSDRGLAGVPYEQYF.

This clonotype was seen more than once but under ten times. V usage is TRBV7-9 and J usage is TRBJ1-2; 7 nucleotides match TRBD1. The CDR3 is 15 amino acids. CDR1 SEHNR and CDR2 FQNEAQ come from the germline V gene (reference sequence). V shed 3 bases, J shed 13 bases, and the junction held 17 bases outside the gene matches. In DNA form, the CDR3 reads TGTGCCAGCAGCTTCAACGAGGGACAGACCTTTGTGAGCACCTTC. Translated: CASSFNEGQTFVSTF.

This chain connects TRBV20-1 to TRBJ2-7, with a weak D call TRBD2 (5 bases). CDR1 and CDR2 (germline): DFQATT, SNEGSKA (reference sequence). V was trimmed by 0 bases and J by 0 bases, leaving 12 bases between them. There are 15 residues in the CDR3. The CDR3 nucleotides read TGCAGTGCTAGAGATTCAGCGGAGCCCTCCTACGAGCAGTACTTC. Protein product: CSARDSAEPSYEQYF.

The J gene is TRBJ1-1, the V gene TRBV5-1; D is ambiguous. V was pared by 5 bases and J by 1 base, with 12 bases between. Per germline, CDR1 SGHRS and CDR2 YFSETQ. The CDR3 has 14 amino acids. The CDR3 sequence: CASRGGDRNTEAFF. CDR3 DNA: TGCGCCAGCAGGGGCGGCGACCGGAACACTGAAGCTTTCTTT.

This clonotype was seen repeatedly, ten times or more. The V call is TRBV10-3, the J call TRBJ2-7; no clear D. V was pared by 0 bases and J by 1 base, with 13 bases between. CDR3 length: 16 residues. Looked up from germline, CDR1 is ENHRY and CDR2 is SYGVKD. For the CDR3, the DNA is TGTGCCATCAGTGAGTCTATGGACGGCGCATCCTACGAGCAGTACTTC. The encoded protein is CAISESMDGASYEQYF.

The chain combines TRBV24-1 with TRBJ2-1, with 9 positions matching TRBD2. The CDR3 has 18 residues. V shed 2 bases and J 2 bases; nucleotides not matched to a gene: 9. Looked up from germline, CDR1 is KGHDR and CDR2 is SFDVKD. The CDR3 loop is CATSDSPGAGGPYNEQFF. CDR3 DNA sequence: TGTGCCACCAGTGATTCGCCGGGGGCGGGAGGGCCCTACAATGAGCAGTTCTTC.

This clonotype was counted between two and nine times. The V and J genes are TRBV27 and TRBJ1-2, with D uncertain. This CDR3 comprises 15 residues. Germline CDR1 MNHEY, CDR2 SMNVEV (reference sequence). Trimming left V 5 bases short and J 4 bases short, with 17 bases between. The CDR3 DNA sequence: TGTGCCAGCAGTGGCCGTAGAAACAGTCTCTATGGCTACACCTTC. Amino acid sequence: CASSGRRNSLYGYTF.

In its sample, this clonotype was seen many times. The CDR3 bases are TGTGCCAGCAGCTTAAGTAGCCAGCCATACGAGCAGTACTTC. This codes for CASSLSSQPYEQYF. This rearrangement joins TRBV7-2 to TRBJ2-7; D unclear. From germline, CDR1 is SGHTA and CDR2 FQGNSA. V gave up 2 bases and J gave up 4 bases, with 12 bases separating them. The CDR3 consists of 14 residues.

In this sample, this clonotype turned up many times. The chain has TRBV29-1 and TRBJ2-7, with 12 bases lining up with TRBD2. The CDR3 has 17 residues. Unmatched junction bases numbered 12, after V lost 4 bases and J lost 2 bases. The germline V gene has CDR1 SQVTM and CDR2 ANQGSEA. The CDR3 here is CSVGQELRLAGAYEQYF. DNA for the CDR3: TGCAGCGTTGGCCAAGAGCTACGACTAGCGGGAGCCTACGAGCAGTACTTC.

This clonotype was recorded many times. The chain employs TRBV27 and TRBJ2-5; unclear D gene. This CDR3 region has 13 residues. Deletions cut 1 base from V and 1 base from J, with 4 bases between. The germline CDR1 and CDR2 sequences are MNHEY and SMNVEV (reference sequence). The chain's CDR3 is CASSLLGQETQYF. The CDR3 DNA reads as TGTGCCAGCAGTTTATTGGGCCAAGAGACCCAGTACTTC.

This clonotype has only a few counts. A read error may account for a junction end that differs from germline. The rearrangement links TRBV7-6 to TRBJ2-7; weak D call: TRBD2 (6 bases). The CDR3 covers 13 residues. The germline gives CDR1 SGHVS, CDR2 FNYEAQ. CDR3 nucleotides: TGTGCCACCAGCTTGGGGGGATCCTACGAGCAGTACTTC. Translating gives CATSLGGSYEQYF.

This clonotype came up a few times. The CDR3: CASSPKVQGRNTEAFF. Here the CDR3 DNA reads TGTGCCAGCAGCCCGAAGGTACAGGGGAGAAACACTGAAGCTTTCTTT. The V and J genes are TRBV7-9 and TRBJ1-1, with 7 bases fitting TRBD1. Germline V lookup: CDR1 SEHNR, CDR2 FQNEAQ (reference sequence). CDR3 length: 16 amino acids. Trimming took 5 bases from V and 2 from J; bases not matched to a gene: 11.

The chain couples TRBV3-1 to TRBJ1-4, with D uncertain. The germline V gene has CDR1 LGHDT and CDR2 YNNKEL (reference sequence). The CDR3 is 15 amino acids. The germline V and J ends were trimmed by 4 bases and 5 bases, with 14 bases remaining between them. CDR3 DNA sequence: TGTGCCAGCAGCCTGAGCGGCGCAGCAAATGAAAAACTGTTTTTT. Amino acids: CASSLSGAANEKLFF.

This clonotype was found many times. This rearrangement joins TRBV28 to TRBJ2-7; possibly TRBD2 for D (5 bases). The CDR3 runs to 14 residues. The germline CDR1 and CDR2 sequences are MDHEN and SYDVKM. V lost 2 bases and J lost 6, with 14 bases in between. The CDR3 DNA is TGTGCCAGCAGTTTAGGGCAGGACTTGGGCGAGCAGTACTTC. Encoded protein: CASSLGQDLGEQYF.

This clonotype was seen only a few times. The chain carries TRBV7-9 and TRBJ2-1, with 12 bases matching TRBD2. The CDR3 length is 18 residues. The germline gives CDR1 SEHNR, CDR2 FQNEAQ (reference sequence). With 5 bases clipped from V and 7 bases from J, the junction kept 15 bases outside the gene matches. The CDR3 DNA reads as TGTGCCAGCAGCGCGATACTGAGACTAGCGGGAGTGGGGAATGAGCAGTTCTTC. It is translated as CASSAILRLAGVGNEQFF.

The rearrangement joins TRBV15 to TRBJ2-5; D is undetermined. The ends were cut back, 5 bases at V and 3 bases at J, with 10 bases in the middle. CDR1 and CDR2 from the germline V gene are LNHNV and YYDKDF (reference sequence). The CDR3 loop spans 13 amino acids. The CDR3 is CATSASPKETQYF. CDR3 nucleotides: TGTGCCACCAGCGCAAGCCCTAAAGAGACCCAGTACTTC.